These 13 T cell receptor beta chains originate from one sample sequenced in a study of blood T cell repertoires in COVID-19. Method: immunoSEQ multiplex PCR; TCRdb's copy keeps in-frame clones and lacks some. Of tens of thousands of clones listed, around 81% are singletons. The sequenced sample consisted of peripheral blood. These receptors were collected from a woman aged 60-75 years with acute or convalescent COVID-19.

The chain recombines TRBV5-5 with TRBJ2-2, with 10 bases fitting TRBD2. The junction had 8 bases not matched to a gene; V was cut back by 5 bases and J by 4 bases. In germline, CDR1 is SGHKS, CDR2 YYEKEE (reference sequence). The CDR3 has 16 amino acids. The DNA for the CDR3 is TGTGCCAGCAGTCACATAGCGGGGGGCTTCACCGGGGAGCTGTTTTTT. Its protein is CASSHIAGGFTGELFF.

The chain uses TRBV5-1 and TRBJ1-2; D possibly corresponds to TRBD1 (5 bases). V was trimmed by 4 bases and J by 4 bases, leaving 14 bases between them. CDR3 size: 14 residues. Looked up from germline, CDR1 is SGHRS and CDR2 is YFSETQ. The CDR3 region is CASSPDRDVYGYTF. The CDR3 region has the DNA TGCGCCAGCAGCCCCGACAGAGACGTCTATGGCTACACCTTC. The full variable domain, rest sourced from reference TRBV5-1 and TRBJ1-2, is KAGVTQTPRYLIKTRGQQVTLSCSPISGHRSVSWYQQTPGQGLQFLFEYFSETQRNKGNFPGRFSGRQFSNSRSEMNVSTLELGDSALYLCASSPDRDVYGYTFGSGTRLTVV.

The chain carries TRBV5-6 and TRBJ2-2; 9 bases line up with TRBD1. V shed 4 bases, J shed 5 bases, and the junction held 9 bases outside the gene matches. The germline gives CDR1 SGHDT, CDR2 YYEEEE. The CDR3 is 16 amino acids. CDR3 in amino acids: CASSDPQGAETGELFF. The CDR3 DNA is TGTGCCAGCAGCGACCCACAGGGGGCGGAAACCGGGGAGCTGTTTTTT.

J is TRBJ2-1 and V is TRBV24-1; TRBD2 aligns across 11 bases. Trimming took 4 bases from V and 4 from J; bases not matched to a gene: 5. CDR1 KGHDR and CDR2 SFDVKD come from the germline V gene. This CDR3 has 16 amino acids. The CDR3 nucleotides are TGTGCCACCAGTGACCCGGGACTAGCGGCGTACAATGAGCAGTTCTTC. Translation: CATSDPGLAAYNEQFF.

A single count supports this clone. The chain couples TRBV25-1 to TRBJ2-3; 11 nucleotides align to TRBD2. Losses at the gene ends were 0 bases for V and 1 base for J; bases not matched to a gene: 3. The CDR3 length is 17 residues. The germline V gene has CDR1 MGHDK and CDR2 SYGVNS. The CDR3 reads CASSEYLTSGGTDTQYF. The CDR3 nucleotides read TGTGCCAGCAGTGAATACCTGACTAGCGGGGGCACAGATACGCAGTATTTT. Complete variable domain (other parts from reference TRBV25-1 and TRBJ2-3): EADIYQTPRYLVIGTGKKITLECSQTMGHDKMYWYQQDPGMELHLIHYSYGVNSTEKGDLSSESTVSRIRTEHFPLTLESARPSHTSQYLCASSEYLTSGGTDTQYFGPGTRLTVL.

This chain connects TRBV10-2 to TRBJ2-7, with TRBD2 identical over 7 bases. Germline assignment: CDR1 WSHSY and CDR2 SAAADI. V trimming: 11 bases; J trimming: 6 bases; junction bases outside the gene matches: 7. This CDR3 spans 11 amino acids. The CDR3 region is CACGGGVEQYF. The CDR3 DNA reads as TGCGCCTGCGGGGGAGGGGTCGAGCAGTACTTC.

This chain connects TRBV13 to TRBJ2-6; no definite D call. This CDR3 contains 16 residues. Germline V gene data show CDR1 as PRHDT and CDR2 as FYEKMQ (reference sequence). Trimming shortened V by 2 bases and J by 2 bases, and 10 bases separated the two germline ends. This CDR3 is CASSLSAFTGANVLTF. DNA for the CDR3: TGTGCCAGCAGCTTAAGCGCTTTCACTGGGGCCAACGTCCTGACTTTC.

The chain couples TRBV4-1 to TRBJ1-2, with D possibly being TRBD1 (6 bases). The germline V gene encodes CDR1 MGHRA and CDR2 YSYEKL. V gave up 1 base and J gave up 0 bases, with 9 bases separating them. The CDR3 runs to 15 residues. The DNA for the CDR3 is TGCGCCAGCAGCCAAGGACAGGCTACTAACTATGGCTACACCTTC. Translated, it gives CASSQGQATNYGYTF.

This chain links TRBV5-4 with TRBJ2-7; possibly TRBD2 for D (5 bases). V was cut by 4 bases and J by 5 bases, with 19 bases left in between. The CDR3 totals 15 residues. Germline values: CDR1 SGHNT, CDR2 YYREEE (reference sequence). For the CDR3, the DNA is TGTGCCAGCAGCCCCTGGGGTGGGCTAGCTGACGAGCAGTACTTC. This gives the protein CASSPWGGLADEQYF.

The V gene is TRBV6-5, the J gene TRBJ1-3, with D perhaps TRBD1 (5 bases). Germline values: CDR1 MNHEY, CDR2 SVGAGI. The CDR3 is made up of 16 amino acids. V lost 4 bases, J lost 0 bases, and 13 bases lay in between. DNA of the CDR3: TGTGCCAGCAGTTTGGGGCGCCTCAGCTCTGGAAACACCATATATTTT. It specifies CASSLGRLSSGNTIYF.

V is TRBV5-5 and J is TRBJ2-5; tentative D call: TRBD2 (5 bases). This CDR3 is built from 16 residues. Per the germline V gene, CDR1 is SGHKS and CDR2 is YYEKEE (reference sequence). V was pared by 2 bases and J by 2 bases, with 16 bases between. The CDR3: CASSFVGSISQETQYF. As DNA, the CDR3 is TGTGCCAGCAGCTTCGTTGGGAGTATATCACAAGAGACCCAGTACTTC.

The chain links TRBV4-1 to TRBJ2-7; 9 nucleotides match TRBD1. The CDR3 is 15 amino acids. CDR1 and CDR2 (germline): MGHRA, YSYEKL. V lost 5 bases, J lost 8 bases, and 13 bases stayed unmatched. In DNA form, the CDR3 reads TGCGCCAGCAGCGTTCTTGGGACAGGGAGGGATAAGCAGTACTTC. It codes for CASSVLGTGRDKQYF.

The chain has TRBV6-5 and TRBJ1-5, with a tentative D call TRBD1 (6 bases). CDR3 length: 14 amino acids. Germline values: CDR1 MNHEY, CDR2 SVGAGI. Trimming removed 6 bases at V and 5 bases at J, with 14 bases between. In nucleotides, the CDR3 is TGTGCCAGCAGAGCTGGGGGGGGGCATCAGCCCCAGCATTTT. This encodes CASRAGGGHQPQHF.